The 30 T cell receptor beta chains below come from one sample, sequenced in a study of blood T cell repertoires in COVID-19. TCRdb's copy holds only in-frame clones and misses some; the assay was immunoSEQ multiplex PCR. Of some 200,000 clones listed, around four fifths are singletons. Sequenced input: peripheral blood. The source of these receptors is a woman aged 40-49 years with acute or convalescent COVID-19.

V and J are TRBV3-1 (or the pseudogene TRBV3-2) and TRBJ2-1; D may be TRBD2 (5 bases). Per germline, CDR1 LGHDT and CDR2 YNNKEL (reference sequence). The CDR3 runs 12 residues. V gave up 4 bases and J gave up 10 bases, with 11 bases separating them. The CDR3 is CASSRTRGEQFF. CDR3 nucleotides: TGTGCCAGCAGCCGCACTAGAGGCGAGCAGTTCTTC.

The chain is built from TRBV7-8 and TRBJ1-2, with D hard to call. Trimming stripped 0 bases from V and 3 bases from J, with 14 bases between. This CDR3 has 16 amino acids. CDR1 is SGHVS and CDR2 is FQNEAQ in the germline V gene. CDR3 region: CASSLAPGNVYYGYTF. The CDR3 region has the DNA TGTGCCAGCAGCTTAGCACCCGGGAATGTATACTATGGCTACACCTTC.

The chain carries TRBV28 and TRBJ2-7, with D possibly being TRBD1 (5 bases). Trimming removed 2 bases from V and 5 bases from J, with 13 bases in between. This CDR3 is built from 14 residues. Germline-derived CDR1 and CDR2 are MDHEN and SYDVKM. In DNA, the CDR3 is TGTGCCAGCAGTTTACTGCAGGGCACCCACGAGCAGTACTTC. Its protein product is CASSLLQGTHEQYF.

V gene TRBV10-3 combines with J gene TRBJ2-7, with D perhaps TRBD1 (7 bases). Germline CDR1 reads ENHRY; CDR2 reads SYGVKD. The CDR3 consists of 15 residues. Trimming cost V 9 bases and J 3 bases, with 21 bases left between them. CDR3 bases: TGTGCCATTACAGACCCAGGGGGGAGCTTCTACGAGCAGTACTTC. Protein: CAITDPGGSFYEQYF.

This clone was found a few times. The CDR3 loop is CASSYSSGNGYTF. For the CDR3, the DNA is TGTGCCAGCAGTTACTCTTCAGGGAACGGCTACACCTTC. The chain couples TRBV6-5 to TRBJ1-2, with D maybe TRBD1 (5 bases). V lost 0 bases and J lost 8, with 10 bases in between. Germline V lookup: CDR1 MNHEY, CDR2 SVGAGI. The length of the CDR3 is 13 residues.

The chain is built from TRBV5-1 and TRBJ2-3; no clear D. This CDR3 comprises 13 residues. Germline V gene data show CDR1 as SGHRS and CDR2 as YFSETQ. The V end was cut by 1 base, the J end by 3 bases, with 6 bases between. CDR3: CASSLIPTDTQYF. DNA for the CDR3: TGCGCCAGCAGCTTGATTCCAACAGATACGCAGTATTTT.

J is TRBJ1-6 and V is TRBV2, with D hard to call. Germline CDR1 reads SNHLY; CDR2 reads FYNNEI. The CDR3 has 14 residues. Trimming removed 9 bases from V and 5 bases from J, with 14 bases in between. CDR3 amino acids: CASSQTVNNSPLHF. CDR3 sequence (DNA): TGTGCCAGTTCACAAACCGTCAATAATTCACCCCTCCACTTT.

This clone was seen many times. This chain links TRBV29-1 with TRBJ1-2; D is possibly TRBD1 (5 bases). Germline loops: CDR1 SQVTM, CDR2 ANQGSEA. V was pared by 4 bases and J by 6 bases, with 18 bases between. This CDR3 has 14 amino acids. The CDR3 DNA sequence: TGCAGCGTTGGTGGGGAGGGGACCATTCATGGCTACACCTTC. This translates into CSVGGEGTIHGYTF. The full variable domain, with the rest looked up from reference TRBV29-1 and TRBJ1-2, is SAVISQKPSRDICQRGTSLTIQCQVDSQVTMMFWYRQQPGQSLTLIATANQGSEATYESGFVIDKFPISRPNLTFSTLTVSNMSPEDSSIYLCSVGGEGTIHGYTFGSGTRLTVV.

The gene calls are TRBV7-2 and TRBJ2-7; no definite D call. Trimming pared 1 base from V and 1 base from J, leaving 5 bases between. This CDR3 spans 13 amino acids. Germline V gene lookup returns CDR1 SGHTA and CDR2 FQGNSA. The CDR3 DNA sequence: TGTGCCAGCAGCTTAGTTCCGTCCTACGAGCAGTACTTC. This translates into CASSLVPSYEQYF.

The chain has TRBV6-5 and TRBJ2-7; 9 nucleotides align to TRBD2. The CDR3 extends over 16 amino acids. The trim removed 0 bases at V and 4 bases at J, leaving 7 bases unmatched. CDR1 and CDR2 (germline): MNHEY, SVGAGI. CDR3 in DNA: TGTGCCAGCAGTTACTCGATTAGCGGGAGTTCATACGAGCAGTACTTC. It specifies CASSYSISGSSYEQYF.

The chain has TRBV5-4 and TRBJ2-1; TRBD2 matches at 7 bases. CDR1 is SGHNT, CDR2 YYREEE, per germline (reference sequence). J gave up 3 bases and V 4 bases, and 7 bases lay outside the gene matches. This CDR3 spans 15 amino acids. The CDR3 loop reads CASSPIAGNYNEQFF. In nucleotides, the CDR3 is TGTGCCAGCAGCCCCATAGCGGGCAACTACAATGAGCAGTTCTTC.

The chain employs TRBV28 and TRBJ1-2; 8 bases fit TRBD1. V trimming: 2 bases; J trimming: 8 bases; junction bases outside the gene matches: 7. Germline V gives CDR1 MDHEN, CDR2 SYDVKM. The CDR3 totals 14 residues. The DNA for the CDR3 is TGTGCCAGCAGTTTACCCACAGGGGGGTGGGGCTACACCTTC. Its translation: CASSLPTGGWGYTF.

The chain carries TRBV2 and TRBJ2-4; the D gene is possibly TRBD2 (6 bases). CDR1 SNHLY and CDR2 FYNNEI come from the germline V gene. Trimming removed 7 bases at V and 8 bases at J, with 18 bases between. The CDR3 loop spans 14 amino acids. CDR3 sequence (DNA): TGTGCCAGCAAGTCCCGGGAGAGGGTGGACATTCAGTACTTC. Protein sequence: CASKSRERVDIQYF.

The chain recombines TRBV28 with TRBJ1-6, with TRBD1 identical over 7 bases. V gave up 5 bases and J gave up 5 bases; unmatched junction bases: 6. This CDR3 comprises 15 residues. Germline CDR1 is MDHEN and CDR2 is SYDVKM. This chain's CDR3 is CASSAGTADNSPLHF. The DNA of the CDR3 is TGTGCCAGCAGTGCAGGGACAGCCGATAATTCACCCCTCCACTTT.

The chain uses TRBV29-1 and TRBJ2-3; 8 bases line up with TRBD1. The CDR3 sequence is 15 residues long. The germline gives CDR1 SQVTM, CDR2 ANQGSEA. J lost 7 bases, V lost 6 bases, and 15 bases had no gene match. CDR3 sequence: CSVGVGGTGKHTQYF. DNA for the CDR3: TGCAGCGTGGGGGTCGGCGGGACAGGAAAACATACGCAGTATTTT.

Worth noting for this clone: This same CDR3 is encoded by further DNA sequences in the sample. This chain joins TRBV6-6 and TRBJ1-5, with D possibly matching TRBD1 (5 bases). Per germline, CDR1 MNHNY and CDR2 SVGAGI (reference sequence). V lost 2 bases, J lost 6 bases, and 8 bases lay in between. The CDR3 length is 13 residues. CDR3 in amino acids: CASSYGRGQPQHF. As DNA, the CDR3 is TGTGCCAGCAGTTACGGGAGGGGTCAGCCCCAGCATTTT.

The chain employs TRBV12-3 or TRBV12-4 and TRBJ2-7; no clear D. This CDR3 has 13 amino acids. Trimming removed 4 bases at V and 1 base at J, with 8 bases between. In DNA, the CDR3 is TGTGCCAGCAGTTCTACGGGTTCCTACGAGCAGTACTTC. It yields the protein CASSSTGSYEQYF.

The chain recombines TRBV14 with TRBJ2-7; D may be TRBD2 (5 bases). Trimming pared 0 bases from V and 6 bases from J, leaving 18 bases between. Germline V gene data show CDR1 as SGHDN and CDR2 as FVKESK. The CDR3 runs 16 residues. This CDR3 is CASSQDEWAIRGEQYF. The CDR3 coding sequence is TGTGCCAGCAGCCAAGACGAGTGGGCTATTCGGGGCGAGCAGTACTTC.

V and J are TRBV2 and TRBJ2-1, with 13 bases matching TRBD2. The CDR3 has 15 residues. The V gene's germline CDR1 is SNHLY and CDR2 FYNNEI. With 5 bases clipped from V and 10 bases from J, the junction kept 8 bases outside the gene matches. The chain's CDR3 is CASSTGLAGLEEQFF. For the CDR3, the DNA is TGTGCCAGCAGTACGGGACTAGCGGGGCTCGAGGAGCAGTTCTTC.

This sequence joins TRBV30 and TRBJ1-1; D unresolved. The germline CDR1 and CDR2 sequences are GTSNPN and SVGIG (reference sequence). V lost 0 bases, J lost 1 base, and 6 bases lay in between. CDR3 length equals 13 residues. In DNA, the CDR3 is TGTGCCTGGAGTGTACTTAAGAACACTGAAGCTTTCTTT. Translation gives CAWSVLKNTEAFF.

The rearrangement links TRBV5-6 to TRBJ2-2; TRBD2 matches at 7 bases. The ends lost 4 bases at V and 4 bases at J; junction bases unmatched: 7. The CDR3 loop spans 15 amino acids. Germline V gene lookup returns CDR1 SGHDT and CDR2 YYEEEE. The CDR3 is CASSRGVAGTGELFF. The CDR3 region has the DNA TGTGCCAGCAGCCGGGGGGTAGCGGGCACCGGGGAGCTGTTTTTT.

The rearrangement uses TRBV4-1 and TRBJ2-7; 10 bases fit TRBD2. The CDR3 has 17 residues. J gave up 6 bases and V 3 bases, and 14 bases lay outside the gene matches. Germline V gives CDR1 MGHRA, CDR2 YSYEKL. CDR3 protein: CASSQLTFGTSVSEQYF. The CDR3 DNA reads TGCGCCAGCAGCCAGTTGACCTTCGGGACTAGCGTAAGCGAGCAGTACTTC.

The chain couples TRBV21-1 to TRBJ1-6; the table's D call of TRBD1 was not tested on the DNA. TRBV21-1 is termed a pseudogene. The CDR3 is made up of 14 amino acids. The CDR3 nucleotides are TGTGCCGCCATTCACAGGGCAAATAATTCACCCCTCCACTTT. Translation: CAAIHRANNSPLHF.

This chain joins TRBV6-6 and TRBJ1-2; D is possibly TRBD1 (5 bases). V shed 2 bases and J shed 8 bases, with 12 bases lying between them. The CDR3 is made up of 13 amino acids. The germline V gene has CDR1 MNHNY and CDR2 SVGAGI (reference sequence). The CDR3 spells CASSYGTGSGYTF. CDR3 DNA sequence: TGTGCCAGCAGTTACGGTACAGGATCAGGCTACACCTTC.

V gene TRBV28 combines with J gene TRBJ1-5; 7 nucleotides match TRBD1. Germline CDR1 reads MDHEN; CDR2 reads SYDVKM. The CDR3 is made up of 12 amino acids. The V gene end was trimmed by 5 bases and the J gene end by 8 bases; junction bases not matched to a gene: 3. Here the CDR3 reads CASSKGGKPQHF. The CDR3, as DNA: TGTGCCAGCAGTAAAGGGGGCAAGCCCCAGCATTTT.

This rearrangement joins TRBV15 to TRBJ2-1; 9 nucleotides agree with TRBD1. The CDR3 has 16 residues. V lost 3 bases to trimming and J lost 9 bases; unmatched junction nucleotides: 12. The germline V gene encodes CDR1 LNHNV and CDR2 YYDKDF (reference sequence). This chain's CDR3 is CATSRGVGQGGREQFF. The CDR3 bases are TGTGCCACCAGCAGGGGGGTGGGACAGGGCGGTCGTGAGCAGTTCTTC.

The chain combines TRBV7-2 with TRBJ2-2; 7 positions agree with TRBD1. Germline CDR1 SGHTA, CDR2 FQGNSA. This CDR3 has 15 residues. V shed 0 bases, J shed 6 bases, and the junction held 4 bases outside the gene matches. CDR3 nucleotides: TGTGCCAGCAGCTTAGCGTCAACAGGGGCCGGGGAGCTGTTTTTT. This codes for CASSLASTGAGELFF.

The chain carries TRBV5-1 and TRBJ1-1; maybe TRBD1 (5 bases). Looked up from germline, CDR1 is SGHRS and CDR2 is YFSETQ. The CDR3 runs 13 residues. V shed 4 bases and J shed 6 bases, with 13 bases lying between them. CDR3 in amino acids: CASSQDTLAEAFF. The DNA for the CDR3 is TGCGCCAGCAGCCAGGACACACTGGCTGAAGCTTTCTTT.

The chain is built from TRBV6-5 and TRBJ1-2; weak D call: TRBD1 (5 bases). Trimming took off 6 bases at V and 3 bases at J, with 14 bases between the two ends. CDR3 length: 14 residues. The germline V gene encodes CDR1 MNHEY and CDR2 SVGAGI. The CDR3 nucleotides read TGTGCCAGCAGACGACGGGGGGGGTACTATGGCTACACCTTC. This gives the protein CASRRRGGYYGYTF.

This sequence joins TRBV6-6 and TRBJ2-5, with D maybe TRBD1 (5 bases). The CDR3 contains 16 residues. CDR1 and CDR2 from the germline V gene are MNHNY and SVGAGI (reference sequence). Trimming left V 8 bases short and J 5 bases short, with 24 bases between. The CDR3 DNA follows: TGTGCCAGCGTCCCCCGACAGACTTTCGAATGGGAGACCCAGTACTTC. Translated: CASVPRQTFEWETQYF.